This TCR beta chain was found in a study of blood T cell repertoires in COVID-19. On the study more broadly: Samples of COVID-19 (acute and convalescent) were obtained from the United States, Italy and Spain. Sample material is recorded as cDNA or gDNA derived from T cells, B-cell-depleted T cells, or PBMCs.

This CDR3 comprises 13 residues. V was pared by 2 bases and J by 4 bases, with 6 bases between. Germline V gene lookup returns CDR1 LNHDA and CDR2 SQIVND (reference sequence). Source study methods: From reference gene primer amplification, estimates of nucleated cell counts were derived. Clones were read by immunoSEQ multiplex PCR, and TCRdb kept only the in-frame ones, dropping some. V, J and clone size reflect that table, while D and trimming were determined from the DNA. The sample shows approximately 300,000 clones, around 85% of them seen only once. This sequence was found in a woman aged 45-65 years with active or convalescent COVID-19. This chain links TRBV19 with TRBJ2-1; D gene unclear. What was sequenced was peripheral blood. The CDR3 loop is CASSIRYYNEQFF. CDR3 coding DNA: TGTGCCAGTAGTATACGTTATTACAATGAGCAGTTCTTC.